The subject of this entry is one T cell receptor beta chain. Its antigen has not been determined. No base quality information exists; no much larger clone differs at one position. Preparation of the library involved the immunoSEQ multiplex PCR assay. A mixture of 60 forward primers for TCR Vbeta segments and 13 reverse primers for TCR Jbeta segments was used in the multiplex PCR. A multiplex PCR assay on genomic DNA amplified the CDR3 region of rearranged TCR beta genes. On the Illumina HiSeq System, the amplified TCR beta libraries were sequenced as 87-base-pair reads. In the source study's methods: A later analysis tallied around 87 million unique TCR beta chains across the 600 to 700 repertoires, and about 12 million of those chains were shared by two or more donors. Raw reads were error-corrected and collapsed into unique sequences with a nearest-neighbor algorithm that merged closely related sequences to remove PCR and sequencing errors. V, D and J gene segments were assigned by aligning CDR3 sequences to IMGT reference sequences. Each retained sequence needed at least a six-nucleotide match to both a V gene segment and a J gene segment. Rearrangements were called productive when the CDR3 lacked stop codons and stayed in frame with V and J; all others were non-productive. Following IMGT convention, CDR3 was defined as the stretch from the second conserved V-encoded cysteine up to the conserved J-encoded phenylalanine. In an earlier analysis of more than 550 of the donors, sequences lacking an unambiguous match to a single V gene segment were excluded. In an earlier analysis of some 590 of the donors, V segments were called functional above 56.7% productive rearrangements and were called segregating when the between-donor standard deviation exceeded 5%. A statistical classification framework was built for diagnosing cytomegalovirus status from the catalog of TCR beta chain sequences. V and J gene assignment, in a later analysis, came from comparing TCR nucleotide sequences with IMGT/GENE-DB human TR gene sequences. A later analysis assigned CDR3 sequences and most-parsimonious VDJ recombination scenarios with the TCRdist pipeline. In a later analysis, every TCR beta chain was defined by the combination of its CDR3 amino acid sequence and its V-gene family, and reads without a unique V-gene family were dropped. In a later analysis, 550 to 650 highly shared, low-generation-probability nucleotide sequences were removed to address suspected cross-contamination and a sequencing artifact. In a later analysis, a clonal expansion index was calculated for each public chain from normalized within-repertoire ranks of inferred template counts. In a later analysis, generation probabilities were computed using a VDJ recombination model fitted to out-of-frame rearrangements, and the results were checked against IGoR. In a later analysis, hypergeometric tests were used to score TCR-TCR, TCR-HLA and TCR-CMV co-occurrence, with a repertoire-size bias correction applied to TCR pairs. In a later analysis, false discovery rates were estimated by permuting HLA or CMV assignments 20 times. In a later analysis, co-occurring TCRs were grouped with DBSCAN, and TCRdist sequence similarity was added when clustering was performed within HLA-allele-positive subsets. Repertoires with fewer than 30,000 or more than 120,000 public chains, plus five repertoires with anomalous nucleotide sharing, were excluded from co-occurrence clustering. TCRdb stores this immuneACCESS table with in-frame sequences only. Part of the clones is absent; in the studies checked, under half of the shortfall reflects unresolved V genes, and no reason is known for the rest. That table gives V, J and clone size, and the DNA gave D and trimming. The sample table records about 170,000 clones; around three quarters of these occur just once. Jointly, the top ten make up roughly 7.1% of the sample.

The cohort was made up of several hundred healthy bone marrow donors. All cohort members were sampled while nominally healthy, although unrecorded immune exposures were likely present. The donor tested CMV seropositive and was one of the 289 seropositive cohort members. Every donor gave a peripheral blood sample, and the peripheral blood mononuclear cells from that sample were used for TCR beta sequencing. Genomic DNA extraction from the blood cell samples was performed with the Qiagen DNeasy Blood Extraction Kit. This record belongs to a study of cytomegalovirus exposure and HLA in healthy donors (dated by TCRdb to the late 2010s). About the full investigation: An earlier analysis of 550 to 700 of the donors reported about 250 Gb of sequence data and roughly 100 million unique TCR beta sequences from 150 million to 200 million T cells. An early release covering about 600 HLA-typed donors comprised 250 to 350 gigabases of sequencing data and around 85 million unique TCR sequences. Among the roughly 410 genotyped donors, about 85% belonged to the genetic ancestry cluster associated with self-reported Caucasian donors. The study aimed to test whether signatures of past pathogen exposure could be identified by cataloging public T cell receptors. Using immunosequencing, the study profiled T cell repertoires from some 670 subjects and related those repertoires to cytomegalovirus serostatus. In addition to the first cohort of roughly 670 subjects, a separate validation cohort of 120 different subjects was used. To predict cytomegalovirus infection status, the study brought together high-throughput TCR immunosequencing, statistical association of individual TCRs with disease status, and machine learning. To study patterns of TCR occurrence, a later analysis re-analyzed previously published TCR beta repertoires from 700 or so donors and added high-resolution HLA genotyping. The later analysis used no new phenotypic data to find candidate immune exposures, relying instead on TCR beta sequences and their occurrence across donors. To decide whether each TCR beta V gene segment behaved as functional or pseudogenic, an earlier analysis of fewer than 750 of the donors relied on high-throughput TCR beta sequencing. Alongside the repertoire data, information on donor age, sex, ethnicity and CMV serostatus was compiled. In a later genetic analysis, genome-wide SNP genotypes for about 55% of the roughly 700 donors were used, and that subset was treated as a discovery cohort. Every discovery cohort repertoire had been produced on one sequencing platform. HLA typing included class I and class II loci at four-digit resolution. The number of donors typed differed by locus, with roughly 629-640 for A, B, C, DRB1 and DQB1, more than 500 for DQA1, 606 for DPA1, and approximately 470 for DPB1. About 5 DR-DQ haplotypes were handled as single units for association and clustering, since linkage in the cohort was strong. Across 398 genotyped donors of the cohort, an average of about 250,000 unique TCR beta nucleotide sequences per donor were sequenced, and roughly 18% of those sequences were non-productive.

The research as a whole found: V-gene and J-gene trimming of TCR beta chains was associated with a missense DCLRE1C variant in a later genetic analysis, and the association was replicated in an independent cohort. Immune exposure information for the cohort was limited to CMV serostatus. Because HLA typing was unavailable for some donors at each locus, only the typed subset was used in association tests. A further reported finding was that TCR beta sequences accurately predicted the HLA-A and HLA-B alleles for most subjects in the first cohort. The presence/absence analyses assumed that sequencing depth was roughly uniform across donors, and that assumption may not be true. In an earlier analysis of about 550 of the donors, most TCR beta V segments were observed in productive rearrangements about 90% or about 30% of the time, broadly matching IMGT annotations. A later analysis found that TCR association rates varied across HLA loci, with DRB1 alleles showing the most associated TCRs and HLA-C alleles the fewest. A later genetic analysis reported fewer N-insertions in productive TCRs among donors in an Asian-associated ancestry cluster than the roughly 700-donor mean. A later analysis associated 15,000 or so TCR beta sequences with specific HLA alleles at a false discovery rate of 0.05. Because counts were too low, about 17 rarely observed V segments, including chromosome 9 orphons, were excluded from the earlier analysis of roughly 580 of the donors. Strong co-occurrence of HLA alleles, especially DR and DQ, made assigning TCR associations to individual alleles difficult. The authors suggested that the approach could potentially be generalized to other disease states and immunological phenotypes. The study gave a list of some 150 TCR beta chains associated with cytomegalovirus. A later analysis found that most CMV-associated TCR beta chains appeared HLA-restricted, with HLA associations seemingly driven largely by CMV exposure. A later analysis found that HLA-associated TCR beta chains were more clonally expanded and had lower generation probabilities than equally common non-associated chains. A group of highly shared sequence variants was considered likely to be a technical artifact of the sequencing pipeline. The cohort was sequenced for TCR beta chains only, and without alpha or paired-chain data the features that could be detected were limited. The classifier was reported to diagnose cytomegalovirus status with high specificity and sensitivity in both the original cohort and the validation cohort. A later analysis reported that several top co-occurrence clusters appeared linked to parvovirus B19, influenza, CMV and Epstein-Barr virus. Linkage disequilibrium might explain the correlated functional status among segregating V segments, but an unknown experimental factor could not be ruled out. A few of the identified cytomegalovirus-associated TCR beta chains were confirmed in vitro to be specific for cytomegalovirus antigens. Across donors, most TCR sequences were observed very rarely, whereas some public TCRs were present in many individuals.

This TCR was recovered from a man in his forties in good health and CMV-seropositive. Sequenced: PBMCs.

CDR3 loop: CASSGPGGNEQFF. In nucleotides, the sequence is TGTGCCAGCAGTGGCCCCGGGGGGAATGAGCAGTTCTTC. This chain is built from TRBV25-1 and TRBJ2-1; 7 junctional bases match TRBD2. The V end gives up 4 bases and the J end 7 bases, leaving 4 bases in the junction not matched to a gene. CDR3 length: 13 amino acids, cysteine to phenylalanine. Kept here is only the CDR3 DNA, which spans 39 bases and is read in frame from base 1. The germline V gene encodes CDR1 MGHDK and CDR2 SYGVNS.